The clone carrying this T cell receptor (beta chain) was counted only a few times. The sample originates from a study of CD8 T cells in ankylosing spondylitis. Quantitative 5'-RACE with molecular barcodes produced the TCR beta libraries. TCRdb reprocessed the 5' RACE reads with MiXCR, giving one entry per CDR3 protein. The sample carries about 300,000 distinct CDR3 sequences, around 20% recorded once. Looked up from germline, CDR1 is ENHRY and CDR2 is SYGVKD. V gave up 2 bases and J gave up 4 bases, with 12 bases separating them. This CDR3 has 16 residues. Sequenced sample: blood, either unsorted or a sorted T cell fraction (not recorded which). The chain combines TRBV10-3 with TRBJ2-6; D ambiguous. The sequence was collected from a female donor with ankylosing spondylitis or in good health (not recorded which). Here the CDR3 reads CAISEPGNRGANVLTF. The CDR3 region has the DNA TGTGCCATCAGTGAGCCGGGTAACCGCGGGGCCAACGTCCTGACTTTC.